This T cell receptor beta chain was found in a study of early T cells in non-severe SARS-CoV-2 infection. Whole-study context: Sequencing input comprised bulk RNA from unsorted whole blood; chain pairing was not available. Study-level points and caveats: Lookups in VDJdb leaned toward anti-spike CD8 responses and missed private and CD4 specificities.

The V gene's germline CDR1 is SGHTA and CDR2 FQGNSA. This CDR3 is 14 amino acids long. V was clipped by 2 bases and J by 1 base, with 5 bases between them. For this clonotype: The antigen remains unidentified.

Attached unique molecular identifiers marked individual cDNA molecules. TCRdb used MiXCR to reprocess the 5' RACE reads, holding one entry per CDR3 protein. The sample includes approximately 62,000 distinct CDR3 sequences, 9.5% to 15% of them seen just once. The chain has TRBV7-2 and TRBJ1-4; unclear D gene. The material sequenced was whole blood. This receptor was obtained from an adult who was a healthcare worker with PCR-confirmed SARS-CoV-2 infection or an uninfected control (not recorded which). CDR3 bases: TGTGCCAGCAGCTTATCGTTAACTAATGAAAAACTGTTTTTT. This translates into CASSLSLTNEKLFF. Full variable domain (rest looked up from reference TRBV7-2 and TRBJ1-4): GAGVSQSPSNKVTEKGKDVELRCDPISGHTALYWYRQSLGQGLEFLIYFQGNSAPDKSGLPSDRFSAERTGGSVSTLTIQRTQQEDSAVYLCASSLSLTNEKLFFGSGTQLSVL.